The present T cell receptor beta chain was sequenced within a study of T cell responses to AZD1222 COVID-19 vaccine (dated by TCRdb to about 2021). Some background on the complete study: AZD1222 recipients given second doses at about 4 weeks or at about 12 weeks were pooled, since spike-specific TCR depth and breadth were not found to differ between the two schedules. A total of more than 230 trial participants underwent TCR sequencing, of whom some 210 received two doses of AZD1222 and about 25 received two doses of the MenACWY control vaccine. Trial participants were enrolled by age into 18-55, 56-69 and 70-plus year subgroups, with around 150, 28 and 57 TCR-sequenced participants respectively. What the work shows at the level of the full study, not this receptor alone: The 56-69-year group was small, and its depth increase did not reach significance, likely because of low power. After two AZD1222 doses, spike-specific TCR breadth and depth were significantly higher than at day 0 and than in MenACWY recipients. Conclusions about previously exposed vaccinees were limited because only a handful of AZD1222 recipients were SARS-CoV-2 seropositive at baseline. Participants were mostly white British and included more females than males, and it was suggested by the authors that clonal diversity may have been underestimated. CD4 TCRs associated with the vaccine covered the entire spike protein, and the dominant responses were in regions 160-218 and 743-854. Because no samples from the day 14 peak response were available, repertoires could be characterized only after the peak T cell response. Nearly half of unique spike-specific TCRs reportedly recognized epitopes outside regions mutated in the B.1.351 and B.1.1.7 variants.

To note about this clone: Its antigen is unknown. Nothing much larger sits one base from this clone, and base qualities are not available.

CDR1 and CDR2 are read off the germline V gene (reference sequence) as LGHDT and YNNKEL. The junction carries 13 bases between V and J, which are trimmed by 3 bases and 8 bases respectively. Taken from cysteine to phenylalanine, the CDR3 has 13 residues. The DNA shown is the 39-base CDR3, in frame from base 1. What the time point label conveys for this sample: baseline before first vaccination. Vaccinee samples came from UK trials COV001 and COV002, including a single-blind randomized controlled phase 2/3 trial of AZD1222 (ChAdOx1 nCoV-19) in healthy adults. Trial participant PBMC samples were collected at day 0 and day 28 after the second dose for TCRbeta chain sequencing. The CDR3 regions of human TCRbeta chains were analyzed by immunosequencing. The authors' analysis ran thus. Repertoire TCRs were checked for matches against a reference library of SARS-CoV-2-specific TCRs that had been generated using the MIRA antigen-specificity platform. Breadth was defined as the fraction of unique TCRs that were SARS-CoV-2-associated. Depth was defined as the fraction of total T cells that were SARS-CoV-2-associated. Each spike-specific TCR was assigned to its reactive spike region and to a CD4 or CD8 class using the MIRA data. Log10-transformed breadth and depth values were compared by one-way ANOVA with Sidak's multiple comparisons tests. TCRdb's version of the immuneACCESS table is confined to in-frame rearrangements and falls short of the full clone set. An unresolved V gene accounts for under half of the shortfall where checked; the remainder is of unknown origin. V, J and clone size were drawn from that table, and D and trimming were deduced from the DNA. This sample has some 86,000 clones in its table, and around 92% of those were observed once. The ten largest clones add up to about 5.2% of the sample.

This TCR derives from an adult in good health. The rearrangement joined TRBV3-1 (or the pseudogene TRBV3-2) to TRBJ1-2, with TRBD1 tentatively as D gene (5 bases match). The source material was peripheral blood, sampled on day 0 of AZD1222 vaccination. The CDR3 in this case is CASSQGGLGGYTF. In nucleotides, the sequence is TGTGCCAGCAGCCAGGGGGGTCTTGGAGGCTACACCTTC.